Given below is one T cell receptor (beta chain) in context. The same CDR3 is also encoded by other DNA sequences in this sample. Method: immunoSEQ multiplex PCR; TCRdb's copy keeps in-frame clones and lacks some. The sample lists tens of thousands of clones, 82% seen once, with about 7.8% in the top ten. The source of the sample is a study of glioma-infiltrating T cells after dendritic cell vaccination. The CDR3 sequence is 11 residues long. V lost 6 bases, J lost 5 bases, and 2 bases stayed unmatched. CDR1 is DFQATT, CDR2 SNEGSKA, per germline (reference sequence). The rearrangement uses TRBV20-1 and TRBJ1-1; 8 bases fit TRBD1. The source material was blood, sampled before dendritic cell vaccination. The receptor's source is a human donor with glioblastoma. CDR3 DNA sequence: TGCAGTGCCCGGACAGGGACTGAAGCTTTCTTT. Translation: CSARTGTEAFF.